This record covers a single T cell receptor (beta chain). The data stem from a study of blood T cell repertoires in COVID-19. Overall study: PBMCs, B-cell-depleted T cells, or T cells provided the cDNA or gDNA that made up the material.

Original data processing: Estimation of nucleated cell counts was performed using reference gene primer amplification. Some clones are missing from TCRdb's copy, which holds only in-frame ones; the method was immunoSEQ multiplex PCR. That table furnishes V, J and clone size, whereas the DNA furnished D and trimming. The sample consists of approximately 83,000 clones, 60% to 85% of them appearing once. Source material: peripheral blood. The receptor was isolated from a woman older than 75 with acute or convalescent COVID-19.

The DNA for the CDR3 is TGTGCCAGCTCACCAGTGACAGGGTATAATCAGCCCCAGCATTTT. Translation gives CASSPVTGYNQPQHF. The V gene is TRBV18, the J gene TRBJ1-5, with TRBD1 matching 7 bases. CDR3 size: 15 residues. Unmatched junction bases numbered 5, after V lost 2 bases and J lost 4 bases. Germline assignment: CDR1 KGHSH and CDR2 LQKENI. Full variable domain (missing parts from reference TRBV18 and TRBJ1-5): NAGVMQNPRHLVRRRGQEARLRCSPMKGHSHVYWYRQLPEEGLKFMVYLQKENIIDESGMPKERFSAEFPKEGPSILRIQQVVRGDSAAYFCASSPVTGYNQPQHFGDGTRLSIL.